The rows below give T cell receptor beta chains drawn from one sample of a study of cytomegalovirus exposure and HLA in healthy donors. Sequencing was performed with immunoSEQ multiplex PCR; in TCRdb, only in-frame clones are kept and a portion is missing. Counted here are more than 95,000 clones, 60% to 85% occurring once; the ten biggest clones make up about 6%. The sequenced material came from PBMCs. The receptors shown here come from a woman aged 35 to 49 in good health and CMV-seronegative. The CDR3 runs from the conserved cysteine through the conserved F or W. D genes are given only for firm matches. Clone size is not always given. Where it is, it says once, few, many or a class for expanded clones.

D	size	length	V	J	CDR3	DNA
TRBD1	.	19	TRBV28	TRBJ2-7	CASSLNLHRGTGSSYEQYF	TGTGCCAGCAGTTTAAACCTTCACCGGGGGACAGGGAGCTCCTACGAGCAGTACTTC
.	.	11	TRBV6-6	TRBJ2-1	CASSLYNEQFF	TGTGCCAGCAGTCTCTACAATGAGCAGTTCTTC
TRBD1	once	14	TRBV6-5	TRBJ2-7	CASTRDRDFLEQYF	TGTGCCAGCACTCGGGACAGGGATTTTCTCGAGCAGTACTTC
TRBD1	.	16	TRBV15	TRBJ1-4	CATSTRTGAANEKLFF	TGTGCCACCAGCACTCGGACAGGGGCTGCTAATGAAAAACTGTTTTTT
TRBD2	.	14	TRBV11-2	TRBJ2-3	CASSSGRDRDTQYF	TGTGCCAGCTCTAGCGGGAGGGATAGGGATACGCAGTATTTT
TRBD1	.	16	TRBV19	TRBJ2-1	CASSIDHGTGDNEQFF	TGTGCCAGTAGTATAGATCATGGGACAGGGGACAATGAGCAGTTCTTC
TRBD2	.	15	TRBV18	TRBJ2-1	CASSPRTSADNEQFF	TGTGCCAGCTCACCACGGACTAGCGCCGACAATGAGCAGTTCTTC
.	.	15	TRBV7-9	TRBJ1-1	CASSFGGSRDTEAFF	TGTGCCAGCAGCTTCGGGGGGAGTAGGGACACTGAAGCTTTCTTT
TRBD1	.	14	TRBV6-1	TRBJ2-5	CASSEGQDQETQYF	TGTGCCAGCAGTGAGGGACAGGACCAAGAGACCCAGTACTTC
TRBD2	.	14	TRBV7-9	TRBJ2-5	CSSSLLAGRETQYF	TGTTCCAGCAGCTTACTAGCGGGACGGGAGACCCAGTACTTC
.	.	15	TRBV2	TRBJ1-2	CASSEEIAPTSGYTF	TGTGCCAGCAGTGAAGAAATAGCGCCTACCTCTGGCTACACCTTC
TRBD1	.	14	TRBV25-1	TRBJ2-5	CASTGQGLPGTQYF	TGTGCCAGCACGGGACAGGGGCTCCCGGGGACCCAGTACTTC
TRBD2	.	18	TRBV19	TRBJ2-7	CASSVSSLLAGGRVEQYF	TGTGCCAGTAGTGTATCCTCCTTACTAGCGGGAGGGCGTGTCGAGCAGTACTTC
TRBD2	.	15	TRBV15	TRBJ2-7	CATGVPSGTRREQYF	TGTGCCACCGGCGTCCCCTCCGGGACTAGACGCGAGCAGTACTTC
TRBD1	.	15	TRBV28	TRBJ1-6	CASSGGDRYNSPLHF	TGTGCCAGCAGTGGGGGGGACAGGTATAATTCACCCCTCCACTTT
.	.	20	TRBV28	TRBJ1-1	CASRPRTLTGRSQGITEAFF	TGTGCCAGCAGACCCCGAACCCTCACAGGGAGATCCCAGGGGATCACTGAAGCTTTCTTT
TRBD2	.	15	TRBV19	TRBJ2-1	CASSLGLAPAGEQFF	TGTGCCAGTAGCCTCGGACTAGCTCCAGCGGGTGAGCAGTTCTTC
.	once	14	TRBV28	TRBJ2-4	CASSLSAAGNIQYF	TGTGCCAGCAGTTTATCCGCGGCCGGAAACATTCAGTACTTC
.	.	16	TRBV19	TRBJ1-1	CASRPPNGRLNTEAFF	TGTGCCAGTAGACCTCCCAATGGGCGACTGAACACTGAAGCTTTCTTT
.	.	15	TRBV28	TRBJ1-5	CASSTDRMGNQPQHF	TGTGCCAGCAGCACCGACAGGATGGGGAATCAGCCCCAGCATTTT
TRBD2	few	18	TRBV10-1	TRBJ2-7	CARNLTGLAGGSSYEQYF	TGCGCCAGAAATTTAACGGGACTAGCGGGAGGGAGCTCCTACGAGCAGTACTTC
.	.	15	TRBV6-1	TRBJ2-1	CATRGGTSSYNEQFF	TGTGCCACAAGAGGAGGGACCAGCTCCTACAATGAGCAGTTCTTC
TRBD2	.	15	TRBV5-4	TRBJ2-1	CASSLRLAGAHEQFF	TGTGCCAGCAGCTTGCGGCTAGCGGGAGCCCATGAGCAGTTCTTC
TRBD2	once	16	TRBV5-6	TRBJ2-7	CASSPVVSGGSYEQYF	TGTGCCAGCAGCCCGGTCGTCAGCGGGGGCTCCTACGAGCAGTACTTC
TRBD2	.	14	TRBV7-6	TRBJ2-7	CASSLVGEGYEQYF	TGTGCCAGCAGCTTAGTAGGGGAGGGCTACGAGCAGTACTTC
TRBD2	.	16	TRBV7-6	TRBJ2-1	CASSLRLAGGRNEQFF	TGTGCCAGCAGCTTGAGACTAGCGGGAGGCCGGAATGAGCAGTTCTTC
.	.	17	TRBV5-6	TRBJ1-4	CASSSIGGSGLNEKLFF	TGTGCCAGCAGCTCTATTGGGGGGTCCGGGCTCAATGAAAAACTGTTTTTT
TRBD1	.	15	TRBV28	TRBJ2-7	CASSLFGTAASEQYF	TGTGCCAGCAGTTTATTCGGGACAGCCGCCTCTGAGCAGTACTTC
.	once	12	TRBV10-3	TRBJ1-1	CATGGFRTEAFF	TGTGCCACCGGGGGGTTCAGGACTGAAGCTTTCTTT
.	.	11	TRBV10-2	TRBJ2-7	CATGVSNEQYF	TGCGCCACGGGTGTTAGTAACGAGCAGTACTTC
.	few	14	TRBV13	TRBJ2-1	CASSLAGVDNEQFF	TGTGCCAGCAGCTTAGCAGGGGTCGACAATGAGCAGTTCTTC
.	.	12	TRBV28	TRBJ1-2	CASSRDVFGYTF	TGTGCCAGTTCCCGGGATGTCTTTGGCTACACCTTC
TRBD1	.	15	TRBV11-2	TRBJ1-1	CASSSEQGWVTEAFF	TGTGCCAGCAGCTCAGAACAGGGGTGGGTCACTGAAGCTTTCTTT
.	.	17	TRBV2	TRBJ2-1	CASSDPMGGGSYNEQFF	TGTGCCAGCAGTGACCCTATGGGAGGGGGCTCCTACAATGAGCAGTTCTTC
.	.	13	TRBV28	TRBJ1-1	CATAFGVNTEAFF	TGTGCCACCGCTTTCGGGGTGAACACTGAAGCTTTCTTT
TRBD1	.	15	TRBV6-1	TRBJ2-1	CASRPGTGGLYEQFF	TGTGCCAGCAGGCCCGGGACAGGGGGCCTCTATGAGCAGTTCTTC
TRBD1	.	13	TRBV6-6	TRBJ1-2	CASSPDREDGYTF	TGTGCCAGCAGTCCCGACAGGGAGGATGGCTACACCTTC
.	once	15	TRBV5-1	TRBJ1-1	CASRSSGWAYTEAFF	TGCGCCAGCCGTTCGAGTGGGTGGGCGTACACTGAAGCTTTCTTT
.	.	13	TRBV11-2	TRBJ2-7	CASTPPGGHEQYF	TGTGCCAGCACCCCCCCGGGGGGCCACGAGCAGTACTTC
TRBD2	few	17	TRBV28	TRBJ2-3	CASSLVAGVLSTDTQYF	TGTGCCAGCAGTTTGGTAGCGGGAGTTTTGAGCACAGATACGCAGTATTTT
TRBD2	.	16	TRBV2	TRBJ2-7	CASSLGLAGGSYEQYF	TGTGCCAGCAGCCTCGGACTAGCGGGAGGGTCCTACGAGCAGTACTTC
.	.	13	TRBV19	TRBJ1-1	CATRQAEGTEAFF	TGTGCCACCAGACAGGCAGAGGGTACTGAAGCTTTCTTT
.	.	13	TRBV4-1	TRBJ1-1	CASSQSVNTEAFF	TGCGCCAGCAGCCAATCGGTGAACACTGAAGCTTTCTTT
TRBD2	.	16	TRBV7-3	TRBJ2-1	CASSLSRGSGSGEQFF	TGTGCCAGCAGCTTATCGAGGGGTAGCGGGAGTGGCGAGCAGTTCTTC
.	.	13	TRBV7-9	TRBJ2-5	CASSLGRGETQYF	TGTGCCAGCAGCTTAGGAAGGGGGGAGACCCAGTACTTC